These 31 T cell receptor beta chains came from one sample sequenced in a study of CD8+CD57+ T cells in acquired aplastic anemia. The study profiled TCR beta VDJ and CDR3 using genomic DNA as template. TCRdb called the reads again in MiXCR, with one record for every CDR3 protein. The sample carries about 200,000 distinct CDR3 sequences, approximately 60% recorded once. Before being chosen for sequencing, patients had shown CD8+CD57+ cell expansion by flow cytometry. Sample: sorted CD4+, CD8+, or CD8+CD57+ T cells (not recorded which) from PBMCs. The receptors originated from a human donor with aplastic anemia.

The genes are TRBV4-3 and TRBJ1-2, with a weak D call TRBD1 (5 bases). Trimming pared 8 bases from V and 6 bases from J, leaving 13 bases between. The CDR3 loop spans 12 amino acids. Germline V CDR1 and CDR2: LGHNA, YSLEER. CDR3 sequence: CASGPGTDGYTF. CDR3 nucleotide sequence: TGCGCCAGCGGACCCGGGACGGATGGCTACACCTTC.

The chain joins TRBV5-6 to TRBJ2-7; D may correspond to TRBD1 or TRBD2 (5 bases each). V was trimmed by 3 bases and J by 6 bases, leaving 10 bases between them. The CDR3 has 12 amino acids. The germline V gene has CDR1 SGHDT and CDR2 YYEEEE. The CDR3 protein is CASSWGTSEQYF. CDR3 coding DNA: TGTGCCAGCAGCTGGGGGACCAGCGAGCAGTACTTC.

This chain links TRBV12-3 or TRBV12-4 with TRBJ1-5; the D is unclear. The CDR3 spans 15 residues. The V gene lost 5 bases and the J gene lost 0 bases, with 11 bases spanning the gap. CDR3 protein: CASSEQIYSNQPQHF. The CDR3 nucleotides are TGTGCCAGCAGTGAACAGATATATAGCAATCAGCCCCAGCATTTT.

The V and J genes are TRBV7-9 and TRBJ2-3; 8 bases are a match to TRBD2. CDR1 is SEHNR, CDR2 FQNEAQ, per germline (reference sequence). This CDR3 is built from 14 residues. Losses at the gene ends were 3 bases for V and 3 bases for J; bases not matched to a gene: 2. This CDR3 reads CASSFSGATDTQYF. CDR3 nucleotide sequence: TGTGCCAGCAGCTTTAGCGGGGCTACAGATACGCAGTATTTT.

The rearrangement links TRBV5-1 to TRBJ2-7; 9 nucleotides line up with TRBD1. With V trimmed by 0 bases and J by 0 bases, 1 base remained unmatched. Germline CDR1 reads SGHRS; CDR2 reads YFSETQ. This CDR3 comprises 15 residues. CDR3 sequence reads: CASSLEGQGSYEQYF. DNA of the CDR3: TGCGCCAGCAGCTTGGAGGGACAGGGCTCCTACGAGCAGTACTTC. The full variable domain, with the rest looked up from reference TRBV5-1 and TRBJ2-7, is KAGVTQTPRYLIKTRGQQVTLSCSPISGHRSVSWYQQTPGQGLQFLFEYFSETQRNKGNFPGRFSGRQFSNSRSEMNVSTLELGDSALYLCASSLEGQGSYEQYFGPGTRLTVT.

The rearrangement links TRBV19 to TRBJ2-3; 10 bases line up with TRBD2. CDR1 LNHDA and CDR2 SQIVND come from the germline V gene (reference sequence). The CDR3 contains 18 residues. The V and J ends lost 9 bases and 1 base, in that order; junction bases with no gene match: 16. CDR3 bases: TGTGCCAGCAGCCTGGCCGGAGGAGCGGGAGGGCGCACAGATACGCAGTATTTT. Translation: CASSLAGGAGGRTDTQYF.

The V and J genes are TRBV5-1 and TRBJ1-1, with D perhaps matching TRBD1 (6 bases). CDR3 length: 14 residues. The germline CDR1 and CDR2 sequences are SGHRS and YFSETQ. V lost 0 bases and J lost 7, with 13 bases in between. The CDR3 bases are TGCGCCAGCAGCTTGGCTCCGGGGGCTGGTGAAGCTTTCTTT. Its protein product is CASSLAPGAGEAFF. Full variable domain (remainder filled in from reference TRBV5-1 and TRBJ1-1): KAGVTQTPRYLIKTRGQQVTLSCSPISGHRSVSWYQQTPGQGLQFLFEYFSETQRNKGNFPGRFSGRQFSNSRSEMNVSTLELGDSALYLCASSLAPGAGEAFFGQGTRLTVV.

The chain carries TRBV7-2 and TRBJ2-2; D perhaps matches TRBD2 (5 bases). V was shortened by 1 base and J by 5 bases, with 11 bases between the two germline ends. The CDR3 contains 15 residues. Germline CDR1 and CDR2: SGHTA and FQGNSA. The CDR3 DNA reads TGTGCCAGCAGCTTAGAGGGCCGAGGGACCGGGGAGCTGTTTTTT. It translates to CASSLEGRGTGELFF.

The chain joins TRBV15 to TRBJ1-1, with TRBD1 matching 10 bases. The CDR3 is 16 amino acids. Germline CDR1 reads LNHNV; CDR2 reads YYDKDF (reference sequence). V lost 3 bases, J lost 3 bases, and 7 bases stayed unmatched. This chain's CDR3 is CATSSSRTGGDTEAFF. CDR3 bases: TGTGCCACCAGCAGCTCCCGGACAGGGGGAGACACTGAAGCTTTCTTT.

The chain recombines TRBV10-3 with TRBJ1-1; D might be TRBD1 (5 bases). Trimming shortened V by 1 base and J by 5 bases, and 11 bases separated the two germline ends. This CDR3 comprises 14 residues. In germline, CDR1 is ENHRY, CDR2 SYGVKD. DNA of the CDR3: TGTGCCATCAGTGAGTGGGGGGGGAAGACTGAAGCTTTCTTT. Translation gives CAISEWGGKTEAFF.

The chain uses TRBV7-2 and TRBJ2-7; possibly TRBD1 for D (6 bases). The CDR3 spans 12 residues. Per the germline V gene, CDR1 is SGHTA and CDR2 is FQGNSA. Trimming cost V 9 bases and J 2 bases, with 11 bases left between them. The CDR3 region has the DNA TGTGCCAGTGGGGGCCCACCCTACGAGCAGTACTTC. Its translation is CASGGPPYEQYF.

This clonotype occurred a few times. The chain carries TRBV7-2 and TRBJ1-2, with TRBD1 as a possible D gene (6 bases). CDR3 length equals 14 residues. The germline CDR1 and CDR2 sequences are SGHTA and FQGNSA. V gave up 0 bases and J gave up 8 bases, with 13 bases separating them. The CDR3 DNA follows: TGTGCCAGCAGCTTAGCGACTGGGGGCAGCGGCTACACCTTC. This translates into CASSLATGGSGYTF.

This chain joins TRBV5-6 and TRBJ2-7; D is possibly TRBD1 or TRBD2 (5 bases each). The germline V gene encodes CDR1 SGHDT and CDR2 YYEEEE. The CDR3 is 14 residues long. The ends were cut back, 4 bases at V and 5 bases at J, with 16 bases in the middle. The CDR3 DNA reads TGTGCCAGCAGCCCGGGAATGGGGCTAAACGAGCAGTACTTC. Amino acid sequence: CASSPGMGLNEQYF. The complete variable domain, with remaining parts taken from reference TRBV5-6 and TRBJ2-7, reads DAGVTQSPTHLIKTRGQQVTLRCSPKSGHDTVSWYQQALGQGPQFIFQYYEEEERQRGNFPDRFSGHQFPNYSSELNVNALLLGDSALYLCASSPGMGLNEQYFGPGTRLTVT.

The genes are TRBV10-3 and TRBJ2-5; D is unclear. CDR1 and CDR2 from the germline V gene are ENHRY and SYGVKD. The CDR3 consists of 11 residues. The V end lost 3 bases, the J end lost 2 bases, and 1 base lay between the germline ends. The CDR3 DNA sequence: TGTGCCATCAGTGAACAAGAGACCCAGTACTTC. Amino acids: CAISEQETQYF.

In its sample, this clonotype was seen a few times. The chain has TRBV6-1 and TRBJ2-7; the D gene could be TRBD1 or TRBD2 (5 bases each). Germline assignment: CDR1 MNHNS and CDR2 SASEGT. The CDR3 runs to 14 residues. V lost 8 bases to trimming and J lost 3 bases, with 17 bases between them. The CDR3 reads CASLPPGRLYEQYF. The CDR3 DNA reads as TGTGCCAGCTTGCCTCCGGGACGGCTCTACGAGCAGTACTTC.

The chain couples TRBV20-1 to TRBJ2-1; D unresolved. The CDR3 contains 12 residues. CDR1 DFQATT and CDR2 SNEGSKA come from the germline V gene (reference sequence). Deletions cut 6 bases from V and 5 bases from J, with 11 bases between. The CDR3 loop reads CSANGPNNEQFF. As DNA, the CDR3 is TGCAGTGCAAACGGACCGAACAATGAGCAGTTCTTC.

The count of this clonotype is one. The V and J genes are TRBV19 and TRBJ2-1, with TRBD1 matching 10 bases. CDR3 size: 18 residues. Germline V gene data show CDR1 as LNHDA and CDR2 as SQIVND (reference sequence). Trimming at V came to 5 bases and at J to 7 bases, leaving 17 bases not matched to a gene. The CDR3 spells CASSPTGGRSPRTNEQFF. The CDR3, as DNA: TGTGCCAGTAGTCCGACAGGGGGCCGGTCGCCGAGGACGAATGAGCAGTTCTTC.

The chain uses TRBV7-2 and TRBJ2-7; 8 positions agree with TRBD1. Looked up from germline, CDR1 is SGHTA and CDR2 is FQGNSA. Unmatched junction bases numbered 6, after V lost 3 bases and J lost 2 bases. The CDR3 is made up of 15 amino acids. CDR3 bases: TGTGCCAGCAGCTTCTCCGGGACAGGAACCTACGAGCAGTACTTC. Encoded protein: CASSFSGTGTYEQYF. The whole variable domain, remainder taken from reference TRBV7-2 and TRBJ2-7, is GAGVSQSPSNKVTEKGKDVELRCDPISGHTALYWYRQSLGQGLEFLIYFQGNSAPDKSGLPSDRFSAERTGGSVSTLTIQRTQQEDSAVYLCASSFSGTGTYEQYFGPGTRLTVT.

CDR3 in DNA: TGTGCCAGCAGCTTACCGTCGGGGACAGGGGGCGCAGATACGCAGTATTTT. Its protein product is CASSLPSGTGGADTQYF. The rearrangement links TRBV7-3 to TRBJ2-3, with 12 bases identical to TRBD1. The CDR3 is 17 amino acids. Germline V gives CDR1 SGHTA, CDR2 FQGTGA. V lost 2 bases to trimming and J lost 4 bases; unmatched junction nucleotides: 7.

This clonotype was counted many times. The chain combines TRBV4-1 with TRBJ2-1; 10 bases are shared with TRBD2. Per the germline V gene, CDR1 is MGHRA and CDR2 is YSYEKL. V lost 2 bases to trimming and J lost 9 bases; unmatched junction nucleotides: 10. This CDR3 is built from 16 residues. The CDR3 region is CASSQLTTGLASEQFF. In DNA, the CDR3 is TGCGCCAGCAGCCAACTGACAACGGGACTAGCGAGTGAGCAGTTCTTC.

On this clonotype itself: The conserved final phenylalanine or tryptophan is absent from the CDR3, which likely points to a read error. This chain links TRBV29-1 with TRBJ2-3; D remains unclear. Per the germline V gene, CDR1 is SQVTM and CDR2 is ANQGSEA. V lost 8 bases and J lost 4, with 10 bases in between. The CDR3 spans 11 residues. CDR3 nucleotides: TGCAGCTTAGATTGGTCAGATACGCAGTATTCT. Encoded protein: CSLDWSDTQYS.

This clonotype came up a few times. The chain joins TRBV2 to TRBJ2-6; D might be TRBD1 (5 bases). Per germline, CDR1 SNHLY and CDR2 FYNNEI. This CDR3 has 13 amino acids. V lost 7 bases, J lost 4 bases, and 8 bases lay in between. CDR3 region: CASTGAGANVLTF. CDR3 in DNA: TGTGCCAGCACTGGGGCAGGGGCCAACGTCCTGACTTTC.

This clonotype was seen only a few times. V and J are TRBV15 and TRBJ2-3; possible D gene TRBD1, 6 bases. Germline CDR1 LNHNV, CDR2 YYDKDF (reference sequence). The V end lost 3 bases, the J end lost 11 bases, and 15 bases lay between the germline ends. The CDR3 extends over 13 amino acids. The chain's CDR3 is CATSSATQGRQYF. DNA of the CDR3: TGTGCCACCAGCAGTGCTACACAGGGCCGGCAGTATTTT. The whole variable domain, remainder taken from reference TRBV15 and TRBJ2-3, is DAMVIQNPRYQVTQFGKPVTLSCSQTLNHNVMYWYQQKSSQAPKLLFHYYDKDFNNEADTPDNFQSRRPNTSFCFLDIRSPGLGDTAMYLCATSSATQGRQYFGPGTRLTVL.

The CDR3, as DNA: TGTGCCGGTGGGGGCGGCTATGGCTACACCTTC. Amino acids: CAGGGGYGYTF. The chain couples TRBV7-9 to TRBJ1-2, with TRBD1 as a possible D gene (6 bases). CDR3 size: 11 residues. Germline lookup yields CDR1 SEHNR and CDR2 FQNEAQ (reference sequence). Trimming shortened V by 11 bases and J by 4 bases, and 11 bases separated the two germline ends.

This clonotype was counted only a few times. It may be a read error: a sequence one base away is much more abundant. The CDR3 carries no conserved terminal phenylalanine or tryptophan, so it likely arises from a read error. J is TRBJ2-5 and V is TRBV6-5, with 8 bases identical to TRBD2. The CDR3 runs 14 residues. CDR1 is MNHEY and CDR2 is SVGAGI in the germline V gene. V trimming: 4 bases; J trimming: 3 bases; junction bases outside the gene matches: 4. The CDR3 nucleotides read TGTGCCAGCAGTTCTATCGGGGGGGAAGAGACCCAGTACCTC. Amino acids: CASSSIGGEETQYL.

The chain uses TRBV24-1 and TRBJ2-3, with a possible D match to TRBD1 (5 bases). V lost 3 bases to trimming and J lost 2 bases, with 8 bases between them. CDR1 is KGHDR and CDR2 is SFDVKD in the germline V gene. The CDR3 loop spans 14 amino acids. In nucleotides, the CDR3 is TGTGCCACCAGTGATCCGACAGCCACAGATACGCAGTATTTT. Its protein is CATSDPTATDTQYF.

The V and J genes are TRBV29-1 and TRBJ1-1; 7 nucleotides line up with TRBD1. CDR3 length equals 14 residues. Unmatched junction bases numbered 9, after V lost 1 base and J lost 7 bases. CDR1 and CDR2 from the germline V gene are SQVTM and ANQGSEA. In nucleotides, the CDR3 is TGCAGCGTTGAAGGGGGGAGGGGGCGGGATGAAGCTTTCTTT. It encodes CSVEGGRGRDEAFF.

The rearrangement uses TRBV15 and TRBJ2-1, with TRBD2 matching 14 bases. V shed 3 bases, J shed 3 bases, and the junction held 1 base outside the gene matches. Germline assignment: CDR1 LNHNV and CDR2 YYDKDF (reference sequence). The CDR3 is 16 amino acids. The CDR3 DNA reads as TGTGCCACCAGCAGGGGGACTAGCGGGAGCTACAATGAGCAGTTCTTC. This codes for CATSRGTSGSYNEQFF.

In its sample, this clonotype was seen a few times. CDR3 sequence: CASRGAQETQYF. As DNA, the CDR3 is TGTGCCAGTAGGGGGGCTCAAGAGACCCAGTACTTC. The V and J genes are TRBV19 and TRBJ2-5; the D gene is possibly TRBD1 (6 bases). The V end was cut by 6 bases, the J end by 2 bases, with 7 bases between. The CDR3 covers 12 residues. CDR1 is LNHDA, CDR2 SQIVND, per germline (reference sequence).

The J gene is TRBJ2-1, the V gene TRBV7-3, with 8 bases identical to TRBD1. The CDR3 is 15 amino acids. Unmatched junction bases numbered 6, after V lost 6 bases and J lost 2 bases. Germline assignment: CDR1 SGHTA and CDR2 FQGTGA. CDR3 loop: CASSHDRGTYNEQFF. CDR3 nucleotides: TGTGCCAGCAGTCATGACAGGGGAACCTACAATGAGCAGTTCTTC.

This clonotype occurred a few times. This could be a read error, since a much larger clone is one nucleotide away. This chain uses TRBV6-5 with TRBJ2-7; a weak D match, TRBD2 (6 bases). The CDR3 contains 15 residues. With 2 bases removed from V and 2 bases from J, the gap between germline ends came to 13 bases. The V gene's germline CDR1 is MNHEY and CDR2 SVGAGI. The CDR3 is CASSYLGGAPYEQYF. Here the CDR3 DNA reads TGTGCCAGCAGTTACCTTGGCGGGGCCCCCTACGAGCAGTACTTC.